Here is one TCR beta chain with its context. No cognate antigen has been identified for it. No much larger clone exists at a distance of one base, and base qualities are not known. The germline V gene specifies SGHTA as CDR1 and FQGNSA as CDR2. The junction shows trimming of 4 bases on V and 11 bases on J, plus 11 bases between the germline ends. The CDR3 measures 11 amino acids from cysteine to phenylalanine. Just the 33-base CDR3 DNA is kept, in frame starting at base 1. Collaborating institutions collected whole blood in K2EDTA tubes following their own protocols. For TCRbeta analysis, collaborator samples were shipped as frozen whole blood, as isolated PBMCs, or as DNA extracted from either sample type. This sample was included in a study of blood T cell repertoires in COVID-19 (dated by TCRdb to 2018 to 2021). About the full investigation: The collaborator samples originated in the United States, Italy and Spain and spanned the acute and convalescent phases of COVID-19. Where available, HLA class I and class II types were obtained from metadata supplied by the sample provider rather than from assay-based typing. The repertoires were released in a freely available public database meant as a resource for research on the immune response to SARS-CoV-2. The dataset comprised deeply sampled blood TCRbeta repertoires from subjects exposed to, actively infected with, or recovered from COVID-19. Samples came from the ongoing ImmuneRACE study (first 160 participants) plus 1,254 subjects from 6 global collaborators. The prospective study material was composed of cDNA or gDNA derived from T cells, B-cell-depleted T cells, or PBMCs. Sample metadata almost always included a de-identified subject ID, COVID-19 status, age in years and sex.

The immunoSEQ Assay, a bias-controlled multiplex PCR, was used to amplify TCRbeta CDR3 regions from genomic DNA. In the paper's pipeline: Within the assay, amplification of reference gene primers was used to estimate how many nucleated cells each sample contained. To quantify the absolute abundance of each unique TCRbeta CDR3 rearrangement, sequence reads were collapsed and filtered. Productive Simpson clonality was computed per sample as the square root of Simpson's diversity index over productive rearrangements. Sourced from immuneACCESS, this table was stored by TCRdb with only in-frame sequences that have V and J called. A share of the clones is absent; for the studies checked, an unresolved V gene accounts for under half, and the remainder has no known explanation. V and J calls and clone size are as listed in that table; D and trimming were resolved from the DNA. In this sample the table shows roughly 100,000 clones, around 81% of which occur a single time. Approximately 10% of the sample rests with the top ten.

Overall study results and their limits: Clinical and demographic metadata were provided uncurated, with the amount varying by source and participant.

This clonotype originated in a woman in her seventies with acute or convalescent COVID-19. Material: peripheral blood. The chain uses TRBV7-2 and TRBJ1-1; TRBD1 could be the D gene, as 5 bases match. The DNA sequence reads TGTGCCAGCAGCTCCCCCTGGGGCGCTTTCTTT. This translates into CASSSPWGAFF.